This T cell receptor (beta chain) stems from a study of OX40 agonist ivuxolimab in advanced cancers. About the study: Patients received intravenous ivuxolimab every 2 weeks at 0.01 to 10 mg/kg.

Study findings and constraints: Low normalized T-cell clonal expansion also characterized some of the nonresponders.

The protocol was immunoSEQ multiplex PCR, while the TCRdb copy is restricted to in-frame clones and leaves out a portion. The sample has roughly 86,000 clones, around 91% seen once. On this clone: Its antigen is undetermined.

The sample in question was CD4+ or CD8+ T cells sorted from blood, obtained in a trial of the OX40 agonist ivuxolimab. This clonotype originated in an adult with an advanced solid tumor such as melanoma, head and neck, liver or kidney cancer.

This chain's CDR3 is CATSRHGSNTEAFF. DNA for the CDR3: TGTGCCACCAGCAGACACGGTAGCAACACTGAAGCTTTCTTT. V gene TRBV15 combines with J gene TRBJ1-1; D is undetermined. The V gene's germline CDR1 is LNHNV and CDR2 YYDKDF (reference sequence). The CDR3 extends over 14 amino acids. Trimming pared 2 bases from V and 2 bases from J, leaving 9 bases between. Looking up the rest from reference TRBV15 and TRBJ1-1 gives the full variable domain: DAMVIQNPRYQVTQFGKPVTLSCSQTLNHNVMYWYQQKSSQAPKLLFHYYDKDFNNEADTPDNFQSRRPNTSFCFLDIRSPGLGDTAMYLCATSRHGSNTEAFFGQGTRLTVV.